The TCR beta chain under discussion was sequenced for a study of blood T cells in healthy people across ages. The study's findings and limits: Naive CD4+ cells and diversity were both higher in long-lived donors than in aged donors.

As regards this clonotype: The target antigen is unknown.

Alongside a J-beta primer mix, a sample-barcoded 5' primer served in a second PCR lasting about 6 to 11 cycles. TCRdb re-called the 5' RACE reads through MiXCR, storing one row per CDR3 protein. The sample yields fewer than 2,000,000 distinct CDR3 sequences, about 39% seen once. Donor samples were obtained from healthy Caucasian individuals from Russia, aged roughly 6 to 95. A minimum of 6.5 million PBMCs was isolated per sample. This TCR came from a human donor in good health. Source material: blood.

Here the CDR3 reads CASSFRGLGLQPQHF. The CDR3, as DNA: TGTGCCAGCAGCTTCAGGGGGCTCGGGTTGCAGCCCCAGCATTTT. The rearrangement links TRBV5-5 to TRBJ1-5; TRBD1 aligns across 8 bases. Per germline, CDR1 SGHKS and CDR2 YYEKEE (reference sequence). This CDR3 has 15 residues. The V gene end was trimmed by 2 bases and the J gene end by 7 bases; junction bases not matched to a gene: 8. Based on the CDR3 plus reference TRBV5-5 and TRBJ1-5, the full variable domain is DAGVTQSPTHLIKTRGQQVTLRCSPISGHKSVSWYQQVLGQGPQFIFQYYEKEERGRGNFPDRFSARQFPNYSSELNVNALLLGDSALYLCASSFRGLGLQPQHFGDGTRLSIL.